The 23 T cell receptor beta chains presented below share a single source sample, sequenced in a study of blood T cell repertoires in COVID-19. Profiling relied on immunoSEQ multiplex PCR, and the TCRdb table lists in-frame clones only, not all of them. The profile covers about 25,000 clones, with around 87% appearing a single time and approximately 8% taken by the ten largest. The sample was peripheral blood. These receptor sequences come from a man aged 45-65 years with active COVID-19.

This clone was seen only once. The chain couples TRBV6-5 to TRBJ1-4; 9 bases are shared with TRBD1. The CDR3 spans 15 residues. The junction had 7 bases not matched to a gene; V was cut back by 5 bases and J by 6 bases. CDR1 and CDR2 (germline): MNHEY, SVGAGI. CDR3 residues: CASSTSGTGHEKLFF. The DNA of the CDR3 is TGTGCCAGCAGTACATCCGGGACAGGGCATGAAAAACTGTTTTTT.

DNA for the CDR3: TGTGCCAGCAGCCCCGTCGAGGACAGCCTACATGGCTACACCTTC. Amino acid sequence: CASSPVEDSLHGYTF. The chain recombines TRBV7-8 with TRBJ1-2; perhaps TRBD1 as D (6 bases). Germline values: CDR1 SGHVS, CDR2 FQNEAQ. V gave up 5 bases and J gave up 6 bases, with 19 bases separating them. CDR3 size: 15 residues.

V and J are TRBV7-8 and TRBJ2-4; 14 positions match TRBD2. The germline V gene has CDR1 SGHVS and CDR2 FQNEAQ. With V trimmed by 3 bases and J by 1 base, 8 bases remained unmatched. CDR3 length: 19 residues. This CDR3 reads CASSLGLAGERGAKNIQYF. CDR3 in DNA: TGTGCCAGCAGCTTGGGACTAGCGGGGGAAAGGGGGGCCAAAAACATTCAGTACTTC.

The V and J genes are TRBV5-6 and TRBJ2-2; TRBD1 matches at 8 bases. Trimming at V came to 2 bases and at J to 3 bases, leaving 6 bases not matched to a gene. Germline CDR1 SGHDT, CDR2 YYEEEE. The CDR3 contains 16 residues. The DNA of the CDR3 is TGTGCCAGCAGCTTCCCGGACAGGGTCGACACCGGGGAGCTGTTTTTT. It is translated as CASSFPDRVDTGELFF.

V usage is TRBV7-9 and J usage is TRBJ2-6; 8 bases are a match to TRBD1. With V trimmed by 5 bases and J by 0 bases, 6 bases remained unmatched. This CDR3 contains 17 residues. The germline gives CDR1 SEHNR, CDR2 FQNEAQ (reference sequence). Here the CDR3 reads CASSGQGGSSGANVLTF. CDR3 nucleotide sequence: TGTGCCAGCAGCGGACAGGGTGGTAGCTCTGGGGCCAACGTCCTGACTTTC.

J is TRBJ2-1 and V is TRBV3-1 (or the pseudogene TRBV3-2), with TRBD2 matching 7 bases. Looked up from germline, CDR1 is LGHDT and CDR2 is YNNKEL (reference sequence). V lost 0 bases and J lost 13; bases outside the gene matches: 6. The CDR3 is made up of 13 amino acids. The CDR3 DNA reads as TGTGCCAGCAGCCAAGAGGGCGGGAGCTCCCAGTTCTTC. Amino acid sequence: CASSQEGGSSQFF.

The chain employs TRBV15 and TRBJ2-1, with D possibly TRBD1 on 6 matching bases. The germline CDR1 and CDR2 sequences are LNHNV and YYDKDF (reference sequence). This CDR3 is 14 amino acids long. The V gene lost 4 bases and the J gene lost 11 bases, with 18 bases spanning the gap. The CDR3 protein is CATSTLGGDRKQFF. Here the CDR3 DNA reads TGTGCCACCAGCACTTTAGGGGGAGACCGAAAGCAGTTCTTC.

The J gene is TRBJ1-3, the V gene TRBV6-5, with 7 bases matching TRBD1. This CDR3 has 14 residues. V lost 6 bases, J lost 6 bases, and 8 bases stayed unmatched. The V gene's germline CDR1 is MNHEY and CDR2 SVGAGI. The CDR3 loop reads CASRILGGENTIYF. In nucleotides, the CDR3 is TGTGCCAGCAGAATTTTAGGGGGCGAAAACACCATATATTTT.

The chain is built from TRBV11-2 and TRBJ1-3; D remains unclear. The V gene's germline CDR1 is SGHAT and CDR2 FQNNGV. V lost 4 bases to trimming and J lost 0 bases, with 22 bases between them. This CDR3 has 19 residues. This CDR3 reads CASSSIGGRRGPSGNTIYF. DNA for the CDR3: TGTGCCAGCAGCTCCATAGGTGGGAGGCGGGGTCCCTCTGGAAACACCATATATTTT.

This sequence joins TRBV28 and TRBJ1-6; 7 nucleotides agree with TRBD1. CDR3 length: 16 amino acids. CDR1 MDHEN and CDR2 SYDVKM come from the germline V gene. The V gene end was trimmed by 7 bases and the J gene end by 6 bases; junction bases not matched to a gene: 12. The CDR3 nucleotides are TGTGCCAGCACAGTTTATACGACAGGGCTTAATTCACCCCTCCACTTT. Its protein is CASTVYTTGLNSPLHF.

The genes are TRBV18 and TRBJ1-1, with TRBD1 matching 7 bases. This CDR3 is built from 14 residues. V lost 4 bases and J lost 6; bases outside the gene matches: 8. CDR1 is KGHSH and CDR2 is LQKENI in the germline V gene. The CDR3 spells CASSQGTDRSEAFF. CDR3 DNA: TGTGCCAGCTCACAAGGGACAGACAGGTCTGAAGCTTTCTTT.

The J gene is TRBJ1-1, the V gene TRBV9; 12 nucleotides match TRBD1. CDR3 size: 15 residues. The germline V gene has CDR1 SGDLS and CDR2 YYNGEE. V lost 5 bases and J lost 6; bases outside the gene matches: 8. The CDR3 is CASSYRDRGLSEAFF. The CDR3 DNA follows: TGTGCCAGCAGTTACCGGGACAGGGGGCTTTCTGAAGCTTTCTTT.

CDR3 coding DNA: TGTGCCAGCAGCCGAGAGCATGGGTACAGGGAAACCTACGAGCAGTACTTC. Translating gives CASSREHGYRETYEQYF. This rearrangement joins TRBV14 to TRBJ2-7; possible D gene TRBD1, 6 bases. V was pared by 4 bases and J by 2 bases, with 21 bases between. CDR1 and CDR2 (germline): SGHDN, FVKESK. This CDR3 is 17 amino acids long.

The rearrangement links TRBV6-4 to TRBJ1-2, with 8 positions matching TRBD1. Trimming at V came to 3 bases and at J to 4 bases, leaving 4 bases not matched to a gene. The CDR3 loop spans 14 amino acids. The germline V gene has CDR1 MRHNA and CDR2 SNTAGT. The CDR3 reads CASSDGTGVYGYTF. The CDR3 nucleotides read TGTGCCAGCAGTGATGGGACAGGTGTCTATGGCTACACCTTC.

CDR3 residues: CASSPSGQGGWYV. CDR3 in DNA: TGTGCCAGCTCACCTTCCGGACAGGGCGGGTGGTACGTC. V and J are TRBV18 and TRBJ2-7; 8 bases agree with TRBD1. This CDR3 contains 13 residues. The trim removed 3 bases at V and 12 bases at J, leaving 10 bases unmatched. Germline CDR1 is KGHSH and CDR2 is LQKENI.

The chain recombines TRBV6-5 with TRBJ2-3; D may be TRBD2 (5 bases). Looked up from germline, CDR1 is MNHEY and CDR2 is SVGAGI. CDR3 length: 14 amino acids. Deletions cut 2 bases from V and 6 bases from J, with 12 bases between. The CDR3 coding sequence is TGTGCCAGCAGTTACCGTCGGAGCGGTGATACGCAGTATTTT. This sequence encodes CASSYRRSGDTQYF.

The rearrangement joins TRBV3-1 (or the pseudogene TRBV3-2) to TRBJ1-1; D call uncertain. V was shortened by 1 base and J by 1 base, with 4 bases between the two germline ends. This CDR3 contains 13 residues. CDR1 LGHDT and CDR2 YNNKEL come from the germline V gene (reference sequence). The DNA for the CDR3 is TGTGCCAGCAGCCAAGCAGGGAACACTGAAGCTTTCTTT. Residues: CASSQAGNTEAFF.

The genes are TRBV28 and TRBJ2-7; tentative D call: TRBD1 (6 bases). Looked up from germline, CDR1 is MDHEN and CDR2 is SYDVKM. This CDR3 contains 15 residues. V was pared by 3 bases and J by 4 bases, with 16 bases between. The CDR3 region is CASSFQGFPRYEQYF. CDR3 nucleotide sequence: TGTGCCAGCAGTTTCCAGGGGTTCCCGAGATACGAGCAGTACTTC. Drawing the rest from reference TRBV28 and TRBJ2-7, the complete variable domain is DVKVTQSSRYLVKRTGEKVFLECVQDMDHENMFWYRQDPGLGLRLIYFSYDVKMKEKGDIPEGYSVSREKKERFSLILESASTNQTSMYLCASSFQGFPRYEQYFGPGTRLTVT.

The rearrangement uses TRBV5-6 and TRBJ2-7; 9 bases are shared with TRBD1. Unmatched junction bases numbered 8, after V lost 4 bases and J lost 3 bases. The CDR3 loop spans 15 amino acids. The V gene's germline CDR1 is SGHDT and CDR2 YYEEEE. The CDR3 DNA reads as TGTGCCAGCAGCCCCTGGGACAGGGTTTTCTACGAGCAGTACTTC. It is translated as CASSPWDRVFYEQYF.

DNA of the CDR3: TGCGCCAGCAGCTCCCCTCCCTACAATGAGCAGTTCTTC. Protein: CASSSPPYNEQFF. J is TRBJ2-1 and V is TRBV5-1; no firm D call. The V gene lost 3 bases and the J gene lost 2 bases, with 6 bases spanning the gap. The length of the CDR3 is 13 residues. Germline CDR1 is SGHRS and CDR2 is YFSETQ.

A note on this clone: The junction departs from the called germline gene at one end, perhaps through a read error. V is TRBV6-2 or TRBV6-3 and J is TRBJ2-4; possible D gene TRBD2, 6 bases. CDR3 size: 18 residues. Germline V gives CDR1 MNHEY, CDR2 SVGEGT. CDR3 bases: TGTGCCAGCTGTTACTCGAGGGCTGCGGGTGGGCGGGGAAACATTCAGTACTTC. Translating it yields CASCYSRAAGGRGNIQYF.

The chain couples TRBV2 to TRBJ2-1, with 9 positions matching TRBD1. J gave up 2 bases and V 7 bases, and 9 bases lay outside the gene matches. Per the germline V gene, CDR1 is SNHLY and CDR2 is FYNNEI. The CDR3 is made up of 16 amino acids. CDR3: CASKVQGAPTYNEQFF. The DNA for the CDR3 is TGTGCCAGCAAAGTACAGGGGGCCCCCACCTACAATGAGCAGTTCTTC.

The rearrangement uses TRBV6-2 or TRBV6-3 and TRBJ2-3; D might be TRBD2 (6 bases). Trimming pared 4 bases from V and 1 base from J, leaving 18 bases between. The CDR3 consists of 17 residues. Per the germline V gene, CDR1 is MNHEY and CDR2 is SVGEGT. Written as DNA, the CDR3 is TGTGCCAGCAGTTCCCTCACGGGAGTCCTTGGCACAGATACGCAGTATTTT. This translates into CASSSLTGVLGTDTQYF.